A selection of T cell receptor beta chains follows, all from one sample in a study of cytomegalovirus exposure and HLA in healthy donors. TCRdb keeps only in-frame clones here, not all; method: immunoSEQ multiplex PCR. Of fewer than 250,000 clones detected, around four fifths appear once; the ten largest clones hold under 2%. Material: PBMCs. Receptors originate from a middle-aged man in good health and CMV-seropositive. Each CDR3 is given with its conserved first and last residue. D genes are given only for firm matches. Rows give clone size only sometimes, using once, few, many, or a class for an expanded clone.

NA	TRBJ2-7	TRBV11-2	TRBD1	CASSLTHTGVAQSYEQYF	TGTGCCAGCAGCTTAACCCACACAGGGGTGGCCCAGTCCTACGAGCAGTACTTC
NA	TRBJ2-1	TRBV19	NA	CASTPGRYEGYNEQFF	TGTGCCAGTACCCCTGGGAGATACGAAGGCTACAATGAGCAGTTCTTC
NA	TRBJ2-1	TRBV5-6	TRBD2	CASSLGLAGVSSYNEQFF	TGTGCCAGCAGCCTAGGACTAGCGGGGGTAAGCTCCTACAATGAGCAGTTCTTC
few	TRBJ1-2	TRBV9	TRBD1	CASSVGWDRGRESSANYGYTF	TGTGCCAGCAGCGTAGGCTGGGACAGGGGGCGCGAAAGTTCGGCTAACTATGGCTACACCTTC
NA	TRBJ2-7	TRBV21-1	NA	CASSKRGLREQYF	TGTGCCAGCAGCAAACGAGGCCTGCGCGAGCAGTACTTC
NA	TRBJ2-5	TRBV2	NA	CASRVGGGETQYF	TGTGCCAGCAGGGTTGGGGGCGGGGAGACCCAGTACTTC
NA	TRBJ2-7	TRBV14	TRBD2	CASSSQRGVVTPQYF	TGTGCCAGCAGCTCTCAACGGGGGGTGGTGACTCCCCAGTACTTC
once	TRBJ1-1	TRBV6-5	NA	CASSWEEMNTEAFF	TGTGCCAGCAGTTGGGAGGAGATGAACACTGAAGCTTTCTTT
NA	TRBJ2-7	TRBV6-1	NA	CASSVQYEQYF	TGTGCCAGCAGTGTCCAGTACGAGCAGTACTTC
NA	TRBJ2-7	TRBV4-1	NA	CASSQVYTGVSYEQYF	TGCGCCAGCAGCCAAGTTTATACAGGAGTCTCCTACGAGCAGTACTTC
NA	TRBJ2-1	TRBV15	TRBD2	CATSRAGLAYNEQFF	TGTGCCACCAGCAGGGCGGGACTAGCCTACAATGAGCAGTTCTTC
NA	TRBJ1-4	TRBV28	TRBD1	CASSTDRDGATNEKLFF	TGTGCCAGCAGCACCGACAGGGACGGGGCAACTAATGAAAAACTGTTTTTT
NA	TRBJ2-1	TRBV9	NA	CASSVARGSNEQFF	TGTGCCAGCAGCGTAGCGCGGGGCTCTAATGAGCAGTTCTTC
NA	TRBJ1-2	TRBV7-9	NA	CASSEQGIYGYTF	TGTGCCAGCAGCGAACAGGGAATCTATGGCTACACCTTC
NA	TRBJ2-7	TRBV7-2	NA	CASSLAGALYEQYF	TGTGCCAGCAGCTTAGCAGGGGCGCTTTACGAGCAGTACTTC
NA	TRBJ1-5	TRBV6-5	NA	CASSYSGSRQPQHF	TGTGCCAGCAGTTACAGCGGCAGTAGGCAGCCCCAGCATTTT
NA	TRBJ2-7	TRBV5-1	TRBD2	CASSKQSGETYEQYF	TGCGCCAGCAGCAAACAAAGCGGGGAAACCTACGAGCAGTACTTC
once	TRBJ2-7	TRBV11-1	NA	CASSLDRESYEQYF	TGTGCCAGCAGCTTAGACAGGGAGTCCTACGAGCAGTACTTC
NA	TRBJ2-3	TRBV7-9	TRBD1	CSSSSTGQGSWTDTQYF	TGTTCCAGCAGCTCTACCGGACAGGGTAGTTGGACAGATACGCAGTATTTT
NA	TRBJ1-5	TRBV4-1	TRBD1	CASSQVNSGRGINQPQHF	TGCGCCAGCAGCCAAGTCAATTCCGGCAGGGGGATCAATCAGCCCCAGCATTTT
NA	TRBJ2-1	TRBV5-1	TRBD2	CASSATSEGEQFF	TGCGCCAGCAGCGCGACTAGCGAGGGTGAGCAGTTCTTC
NA	TRBJ1-2	TRBV4-1	NA	CASSQEELASYGYTF	TGCGCCAGCAGCCAAGAGGAGTTGGCTAGCTATGGCTACACCTTC
NA	TRBJ1-1	TRBV7-8	NA	CASSPDAEGEAFF	TGTGCCAGCAGTCCGGACGCGGAGGGTGAAGCTTTCTTT
NA	TRBJ2-1	TRBV7-2	NA	CASSLSQFSYNEQFF	TGTGCCAGCAGCTTAAGTCAGTTTTCCTACAATGAGCAGTTCTTC
NA	TRBJ1-3	TRBV29-1	NA	CSVVRTESGNTIYF	TGCAGCGTTGTTCGAACTGAATCTGGAAACACCATATATTTT
NA	TRBJ2-3	TRBV9	NA	CASSVGPVSGSTDTQYF	TGTGCCAGCAGCGTTGGTCCCGTAAGCGGGAGCACAGATACGCAGTATTTT